This TCR beta chain was obtained from a study of T cells expressing NK-cell markers. Study details: Seven HCMV-seropositive donors and one seronegative donor made up the eight sequenced donors. Study observations and caveats: The dominant NKG2C+ clonotypes represented about 1.0-7.0% of CD8+ T cells in six donors. The study found these clonotypes also leading the CD3+CD56-NKG2C+ fraction in a few donors.

This CDR3 is built from 14 residues. Turning to this clonotype: Its target is unknown.

With UMIs, 5'RACE template switching was used to make TCR beta cDNA. TCRdb reanalyzed the 5' RACE reads and collapses them to one entry per CDR3 protein, without DNA. This repertoire includes some 140,000 distinct CDR3 sequences. The sequenced material came from blood T cells: a sorted CD56 or NKG2C T cell subset, CD4+ or CD8+ T cells, or bulk PBMC T cells (not recorded which). The chain employs TRBV12-3 or TRBV12-4 and TRBJ2-3; TCRdb outputs TRBD2, but without DNA this stays unchecked. The clonotype was recovered from a woman aged 50 to 60 in good health. CDR3 sequence: CASTSPEGPNTQYF.